The T cell receptor (beta chain) under discussion was sequenced for a study of blood T cells in healthy people across ages (dated by TCRdb to the mid-2010s). Background for the entire study: In model experiments, roughly one uniquely barcoded TCR beta cDNA molecule per two T cells was captured by template switching. Age-related changes in TCR beta repertoire diversity were measured in the study by deep sequencing normalized with unique cDNA molecular identifiers. Four age groups were formed from the donors: young (average about 15 years), middle-aged (approximately 40), aged (more than 55) and long-lived (82). Two additional independent replicas of 1 million unique cDNA reads from the same blood draw were analyzed for two donors (one aged 18 to 30 and one aged 80 or older). The paper as a whole reports these results and caveats: Since profiling was done on bulk unsorted PBMCs, naive and antigen-experienced compartments could not be conclusively compared. The percentage of naive T cells measured by flow cytometry correlated strongly with observed TCR beta diversity. Total diversity estimates from one million sequenced T cells were considered lower bounds and underestimates. Observed TCR beta diversity per million T cells fell roughly linearly with age, and a significant reduction was already apparent by age roughly 40. Because donor CMV infection status was unknown, age-related changes in expanded clonotypes were potentially confounded. The long-lived group showed more naive CD4+ T cells, fewer expanded clones and increased TCR diversity than the aged group, suggesting age selection.

This clonotype was recorded many times. Its binding antigen is unknown. The input lacks base qualities; no much larger clone sits a single base away. V sheds 2 bases and J sheds 7 bases, leaving 13 bases between their ends. CDR1 SQVTM and CDR2 ANQGSEA were looked up in the germline V gene. Counted from cysteine to phenylalanine, this CDR3 has 13 amino acids. The sequence is cut down to CDR3 DNA, 39 bases in frame from base 1. Library preparation employed 5' RACE. Reads for this sample came from an Illumina HiSeq 2500. A second PCR of about 6 to 11 cycles was performed with a sample-barcoded 5' primer and a J-beta primer mix. A unique molecular identifier was introduced onto each TCR beta cDNA molecule by a template-switch 5' adaptor carrying 12 random nucleotides. Each sample yielded at least 2.5 million CDR3-containing paired-end reads. All of the RNA was converted into first-strand cDNA using the Mint cDNA synthesis kit, with a TRBC-specific oligonucleotide serving as the primer. After uracil-DNA glycosylase treatment, a first 18-cycle PCR used universal primers M1SS and BC2_uni_R on all cDNA. The paper's data handling went like this. For normalization, 1 million high-quality reads, each with a distinct molecular identifier, were randomly selected from each sample. Reads with shared molecular identifiers were discarded instead of being binned into consensus sequences. MiTCR, with a Q25 quality threshold and the strictest error-elimination algorithm, was used for CDR3 identification, clonotype clustering and error correction. A nonparametric unseen species model using Euler transformation provided a lower-bound estimate of total TCR beta diversity. The public reads were reanalyzed by TCRdb: fastp trimming at Q25, MiXCR alignment, in-frame beta chains only. Entries are consolidated by CDR3 protein sequence, retaining the most common genes and DNA. These V and J calls are TCRdb output, not the study's own analysis. The sample has about 930,000 distinct CDR3 sequences on record, approximately 32% of them singletons. Clones ranked in the top ten supply about 9.4% of the sample.

Donors were 30 to 45 systemically healthy Caucasian individuals from Russia aged 6 to 90 years. Each donor gave 8 to 10 milliliters of peripheral blood, drawn into EDTA-treated Vacutainer tubes. PBMCs were isolated by Ficoll-Paque density-gradient centrifugation, with at least 7 million obtained per sample. Trizol reagent was used to extract total RNA from PBMCs, with at least 6 micrograms per sample. For every donor, an aliquot of PBMCs went through flow cytometry to measure the percentages of naive CD45RAhigh/CD27high T cells. The sample was also reused in another study, on T cells of mothers and their children. As noted in the second study: Nine systemically healthy Caucasian individuals served as donors, namely three mothers together with their six children. cDNA synthesis consumed the entire amount of extracted RNA, loaded at around 1.4 ug RNA in each 15 ul reaction. In the second PCR, the M1S primer added sample barcodes and 2-4 random nucleotides. Over 9 million TCR beta CDR3 reads came from each mother, compared with some 3 million reads from each child. Thymic selection similarly shapes TCR recombination output in related and unrelated pairs, with minor effect from inherited differences. Normalized repertoire overlap in related mother-child pairs was always slightly higher than in unrelated mother-child pairs, but the difference was never significant. With a sensitivity of approximately 100 clones per million clonotypes, no persistent microchimeric T cell clones were detected. Deep NGS was used in the study to compare the TCR beta repertoires of mothers and children and to look for features that separate related mother-child pairs from unrelated individuals. On average, the children were approximately 11 +/- 4 years old, while the mothers were approximately 40 +/- 4 years old. After adapters were ligated using NEBNext reagents, the libraries underwent 100+100 nt paired-end sequencing on an Illumina HiSeq 2000. To prevent cross-contamination, the mother and child libraries were prepared a month apart and were sequenced in separate runs. Between roughly 500,000 and 2,100,000 distinct TCR beta clonotypes were identified per donor. Naive TCR beta clonotypes were estimated from low-frequency clonotypes matched to each donor's FACS-determined naive share, without sorting.

The sample taken for sequencing was blood. The chain employs TRBV29-1 and TRBJ2-3; too little of a D gene remains to name it. The sequence derives from a woman aged 40 to 50 in good health. The nucleotide sequence is given as TGCAGCGTTGAAAGGCCAGGCTATAATACGCAGTATTTT. This is translated as CSVERPGYNTQYF.